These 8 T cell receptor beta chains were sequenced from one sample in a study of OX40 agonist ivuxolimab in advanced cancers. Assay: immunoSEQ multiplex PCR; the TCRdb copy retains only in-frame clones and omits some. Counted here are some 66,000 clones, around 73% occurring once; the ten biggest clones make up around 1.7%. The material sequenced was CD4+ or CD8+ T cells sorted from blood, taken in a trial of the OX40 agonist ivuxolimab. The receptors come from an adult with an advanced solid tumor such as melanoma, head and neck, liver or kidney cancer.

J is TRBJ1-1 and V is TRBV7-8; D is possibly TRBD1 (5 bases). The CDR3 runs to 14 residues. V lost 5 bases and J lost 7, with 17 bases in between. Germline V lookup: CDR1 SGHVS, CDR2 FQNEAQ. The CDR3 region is CASSKGTQPYEAFF. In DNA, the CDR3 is TGTGCCAGCAGCAAAGGGACCCAGCCGTATGAAGCTTTCTTT.

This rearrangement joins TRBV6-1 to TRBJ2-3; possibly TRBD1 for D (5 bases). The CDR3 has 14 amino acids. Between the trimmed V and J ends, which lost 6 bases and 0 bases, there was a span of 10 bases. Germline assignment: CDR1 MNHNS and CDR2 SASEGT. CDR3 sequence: CASRVRQSTDTQYF. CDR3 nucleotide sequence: TGTGCCAGCAGGGTTAGACAGAGCACAGATACGCAGTATTTT.

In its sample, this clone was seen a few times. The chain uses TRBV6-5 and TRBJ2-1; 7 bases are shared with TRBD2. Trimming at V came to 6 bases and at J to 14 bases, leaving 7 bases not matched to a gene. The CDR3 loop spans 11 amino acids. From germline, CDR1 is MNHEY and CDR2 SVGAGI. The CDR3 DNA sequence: TGTGCCAGCAGAAAACTAGCGAGGGAGTTCTTC. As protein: CASRKLAREFF.

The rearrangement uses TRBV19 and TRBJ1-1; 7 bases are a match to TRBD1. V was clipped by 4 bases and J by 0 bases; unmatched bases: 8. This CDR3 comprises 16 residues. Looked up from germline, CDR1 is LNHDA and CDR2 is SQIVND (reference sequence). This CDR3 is CASSRTGAFLNTEAFF. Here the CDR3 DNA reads TGTGCCAGTAGTAGGACAGGCGCTTTCTTGAACACTGAAGCTTTCTTT.

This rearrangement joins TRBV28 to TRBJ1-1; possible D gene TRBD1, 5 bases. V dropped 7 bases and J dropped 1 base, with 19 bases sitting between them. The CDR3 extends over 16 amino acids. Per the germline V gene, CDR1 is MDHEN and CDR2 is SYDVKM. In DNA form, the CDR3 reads TGTGCCAGCACCGCGTCAGGGAGGGATGGGAACACTGAAGCTTTCTTT. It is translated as CASTASGRDGNTEAFF.

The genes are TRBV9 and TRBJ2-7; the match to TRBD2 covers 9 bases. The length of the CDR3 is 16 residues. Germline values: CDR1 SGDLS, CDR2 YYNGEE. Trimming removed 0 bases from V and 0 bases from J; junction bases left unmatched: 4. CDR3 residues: CASSVGPSGTSYEQYF. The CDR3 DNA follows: TGTGCCAGCAGCGTAGGTCCTAGCGGGACCTCCTACGAGCAGTACTTC.

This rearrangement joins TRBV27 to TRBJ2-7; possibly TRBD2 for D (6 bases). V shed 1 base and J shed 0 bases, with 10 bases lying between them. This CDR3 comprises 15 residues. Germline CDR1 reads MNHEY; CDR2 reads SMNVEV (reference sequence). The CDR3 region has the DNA TGTGCCAGCAGTTTATTTGGAGGGAACTCCTACGAGCAGTACTTC. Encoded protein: CASSLFGGNSYEQYF.

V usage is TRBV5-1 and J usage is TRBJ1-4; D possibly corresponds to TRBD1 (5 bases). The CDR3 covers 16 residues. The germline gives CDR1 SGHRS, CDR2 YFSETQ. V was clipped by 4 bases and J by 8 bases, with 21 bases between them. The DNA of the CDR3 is TGCGCCAGCAGCAACGCTCGGGGCCGTGGGGAAGAAAAACTGTTTTTT. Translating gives CASSNARGRGEEKLFF.